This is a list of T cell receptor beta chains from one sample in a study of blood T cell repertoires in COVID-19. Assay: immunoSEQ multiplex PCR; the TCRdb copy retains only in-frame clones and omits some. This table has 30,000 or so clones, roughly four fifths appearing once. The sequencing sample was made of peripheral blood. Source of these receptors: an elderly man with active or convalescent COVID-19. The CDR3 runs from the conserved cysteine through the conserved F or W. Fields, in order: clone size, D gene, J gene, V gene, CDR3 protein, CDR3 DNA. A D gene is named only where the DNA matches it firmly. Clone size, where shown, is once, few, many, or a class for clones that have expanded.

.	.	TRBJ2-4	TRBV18	CASSPTGTKNIQYF	TGTGCCAGCTCACCCACGGGGACCAAAAACATTCAGTACTTC
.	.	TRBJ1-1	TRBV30	CAWRRGGFGNTEAFF	TGTGCCTGGAGGAGGGGGGGATTCGGGAACACTGAAGCTTTCTTT
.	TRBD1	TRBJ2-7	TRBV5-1	CASSREGQGASYEQYF	TGCGCCAGCAGTCGGGAAGGACAGGGGGCTTCCTACGAGCAGTACTTC
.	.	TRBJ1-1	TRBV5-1	CASSLGGPNTEAFF	TGCGCCAGCAGCTTGGGAGGCCCGAACACTGAAGCTTTCTTT
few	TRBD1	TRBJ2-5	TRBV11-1	CASSIGQGETQYF	TGTGCCAGCAGCATCGGACAGGGTGAGACCCAGTACTTC
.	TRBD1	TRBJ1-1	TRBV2	CASSEGGDRTGSGTEAFF	TGTGCCAGCAGTGAAGGCGGGGACAGAACGGGTTCGGGCACTGAAGCTTTCTTT
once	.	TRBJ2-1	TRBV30	CAWGSQVEQFF	TGTGCCTGGGGTTCACAAGTTGAGCAGTTCTTC
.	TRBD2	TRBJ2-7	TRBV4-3	CASSQDLGLPSSYEQYF	TGCGCCAGCAGCCAAGATCTGGGACTACCATCCTCCTACGAGCAGTACTTC
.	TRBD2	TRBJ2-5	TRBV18	CASSPTFASGSRGETQYF	TGTGCCAGCTCACCAACTTTCGCTAGCGGGAGCCGGGGGGAGACCCAGTACTTC
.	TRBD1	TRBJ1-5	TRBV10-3	CAISESRQGAGQPQHF	TGTGCCATCAGTGAAAGTCGACAGGGGGCCGGTCAGCCCCAGCATTTT
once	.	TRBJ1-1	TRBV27	CASSLVLNTEAFF	TGTGCCAGCAGTTTGGTACTAAACACTGAAGCTTTCTTT
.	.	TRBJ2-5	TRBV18	CASSPPHRETQYF	TGTGCCAGCTCACCACCCCACAGGGAGACCCAGTACTTC
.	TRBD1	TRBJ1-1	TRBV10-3	CAISETGDTEAFF	TGTGCCATCAGTGAAACAGGGGACACTGAAGCTTTCTTT
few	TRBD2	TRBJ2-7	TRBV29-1	CSVAGTSVTYEQYF	TGCAGCGTTGCCGGGACTAGCGTTACCTACGAGCAGTACTTC
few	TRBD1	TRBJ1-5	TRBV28	CASRGQGRNQPQHF	TGTGCCAGCAGGGGACAGGGGCGCAATCAGCCCCAGCATTTT
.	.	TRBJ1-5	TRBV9	CASSVGGGISNQPQHF	TGTGCCAGCAGCGTGGGAGGAGGGATTAGCAATCAGCCCCAGCATTTT
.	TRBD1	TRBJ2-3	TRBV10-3	CAIGRNGQGGADTQYF	TGTGCCATCGGGAGGAATGGACAGGGAGGTGCAGATACGCAGTATTTT
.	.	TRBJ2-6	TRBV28	CASSLRGSGANVLTF	TGTGCCAGCAGTTTAAGGGGCTCTGGGGCCAACGTCCTGACTTTC
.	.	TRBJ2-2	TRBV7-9	CASSPWSGELFF	TGTGCCAGCAGCCCCTGGAGCGGGGAGCTGTTTTTT
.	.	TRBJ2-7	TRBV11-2	CASRAPRGRAGEQYF	TGTGCCAGCAGGGCCCCGCGGGGGCGGGCGGGCGAGCAGTACTTC
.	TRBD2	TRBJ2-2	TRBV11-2	CASSLISLREGAGELFF	TGTGCCAGCAGCTTAATCTCTTTGCGGGAGGGCGCCGGGGAGCTGTTTTTT
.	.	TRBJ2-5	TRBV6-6	CASRETSETQYF	TGTGCCAGCAGGGAGACTTCAGAGACCCAGTACTTC
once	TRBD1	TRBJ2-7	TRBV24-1	CATGDRAGNEQYF	TGTGCCACCGGGGACAGGGCAGGAAACGAGCAGTACTTC
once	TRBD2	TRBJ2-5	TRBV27	CASSTRTSGRLETQYF	TGTGCCAGCAGTACCCGGACTAGCGGGAGGTTAGAGACCCAGTACTTC
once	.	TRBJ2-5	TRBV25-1	CASSANVGRGVQETQYF	TGTGCCAGCAGTGCGAATGTAGGTCGAGGCGTCCAAGAGACCCAGTACTTC
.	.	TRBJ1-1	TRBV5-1	CASSPKGPNTEAFF	TGCGCCAGCAGCCCAAAGGGGCCCAACACTGAAGCTTTCTTT
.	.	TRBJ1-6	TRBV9	CASSGQPGDSPLHF	TGTGCCAGCAGCGGACAGCCAGGGGATTCACCCCTCCACTTT
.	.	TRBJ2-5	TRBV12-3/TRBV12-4	CASSLREQETQYF	TGTGCCAGCAGTTTGCGGGAACAAGAGACCCAGTACTTC
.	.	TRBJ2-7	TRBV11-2	CASGQFLSSPEQYF	TGTGCCAGCGGGCAATTTCTGTCCTCACCCGAGCAGTACTTC
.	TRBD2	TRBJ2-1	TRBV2	CASSGTSPYNEQFF	TGTGCCAGCAGCGGGACTAGCCCTTACAATGAGCAGTTCTTC
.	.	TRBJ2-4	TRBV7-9	CASSSPAPDRGLAKNIQYF	TGTGCCAGCAGCTCGCCCGCCCCCGACAGAGGTCTAGCCAAAAACATTCAGTACTTC
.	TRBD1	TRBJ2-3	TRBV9	CASSVEGARTDTQYF	TGTGCCAGCAGCGTAGAGGGGGCTCGGACAGATACGCAGTATTTT